The sequence of this TCR beta chain was determined in a study of T cell responses to AZD1222 COVID-19 vaccine (dated by TCRdb to the early 2020s). In the study overall: AZD1222 recipients given second doses at about 4 weeks or at about 12 weeks were pooled, since spike-specific TCR depth and breadth were not found to differ between the two schedules. TCR sequencing was performed for 230 to 250 trial participants, of whom roughly 200 were given two doses of AZD1222 and approximately 26 were given two doses of MenACWY control vaccine. Trial participants were enrolled by age into subgroups of 18-55, 56-69 and 70-plus years, and around 140, 26 and 57 TCR-sequenced participants, respectively, were included in these subgroups.

The CDR3 regions of human TCRbeta chains were subjected to immunosequencing. The original pipeline was this. TCRs in the repertoires were matched against a reference library of SARS-CoV-2-specific TCRs that had been generated with the MIRA antigen-specificity platform. Breadth meant the fraction of unique TCRs that were SARS-CoV-2-associated, whereas depth meant the fraction of total T cells that were SARS-CoV-2-associated. Using the MIRA data, every spike-specific TCR was mapped to the spike region that the TCR reacted to and assigned to either a CD4 or a CD8 class. Log10-transformed breadth and depth values were compared by one-way ANOVA with Sidak's multiple comparisons tests. Entries here come from immuneACCESS through TCRdb and include only in-frame sequences with V and J called. Some clones fail to appear in such tables; in the studies checked, an unresolved V gene covers under half of the shortfall, and the cause of the remainder is unknown. V and J calls and clone size come straight from that table; D and trimming were deduced from the DNA. For this sample there are 120,000 to 150,000 clones; over 75% appear just once. Over 1.1% of the sample is in the top ten clones.

Cut back by 4 bases and 7 bases, the V and J ends lie 24 bases apart. The CDR3, cysteine through phenylalanine, is 16 amino acids long. Just CDR3 DNA is preserved here, 48 bases in frame from base 1. CDR1 and CDR2 are drawn from the germline V gene: SGDLS, YYNGEE. A remark on this clone: What antigen it recognizes has not been identified. Base qualities are missing; no much larger clone stands one base away.

This specimen's time point label, per the study, means: baseline before first vaccination. Vaccinee samples were obtained from the UK trials COV001 and COV002, which included a single-blind randomized controlled phase 2/3 trial of AZD1222 (ChAdOx1 nCoV-19) in healthy adults. For TCRbeta chain sequencing, PBMC samples from trial participants were taken at day 0 and at day 28 after the second dose. The research as a whole found: Reportedly, almost half of the unique spike-specific TCRs recognized epitopes lying outside the regions that are mutated in the B.1.351 and B.1.1.7 variants. After two AZD1222 doses, both the breadth and the depth of spike-specific TCRs were significantly higher than at day 0 and than in MenACWY recipients. Participants were mostly white British, with more females than males. The authors suggested clonal diversity may have been underestimated. The vaccine-associated CD4 TCRs covered the entire spike protein, and the dominant responses fell in regions 160-218 and 743-854. The 56-69-year group was small, and its depth increase did not reach significance, likely because of low power. Conclusions about previously exposed vaccinees were limited because only six AZD1222 recipients were SARS-CoV-2 seropositive at baseline. No day 14 peak-response samples were available, so repertoires were characterized only after the peak T cell response.

Sample: peripheral blood, taken on day 0 of AZD1222 vaccination. This clonotype was obtained from an adult in good health. The chain joins TRBV9 to TRBJ2-7; TRBD2 could be the D gene, as 6 bases match. The CDR3 reads as follows: CASSLGGDPLVGEQYF. The DNA sequence reads TGTGCCAGCAGCTTAGGCGGGGACCCCTTGGTGGGGGAGCAGTACTTC. With the rest looked up from the reference TRBV9 and TRBJ2-7 genes rather than sequenced, the full variable domain is DSGVTQTPKHLITATGQRVTLRCSPRSGDLSVYWYQQSLDQGLQFLIQYYNGEERAKGNILERFSAQQFPDLHSELNLSSLELGDSALYFCASSLGGDPLVGEQYFGPGTRLTVT.